The 14 T cell receptor beta chains given below trace back to one sample, sequenced in a study of long-term antiretroviral therapy in people with HIV. Samples were assayed with immunoSEQ v3.0 at survey level. Repertoires were generated with immunoSEQ multiplex PCR, while TCRdb's copy carries only in-frame clones and drops some. The table shows about 20,000 clones, with roughly 88% occurring only once. The sequencing here drew on unsorted PBMCs, taken 1.2 years after starting antiretroviral therapy. Source of these receptors: a woman in her forties with HIV.

The rearrangement uses TRBV4-1 and TRBJ2-5; D is uncertain. The CDR3 covers 14 residues. From germline, CDR1 is MGHRA and CDR2 YSYEKL. V lost 0 bases to trimming and J lost 0 bases, with 5 bases between them. CDR3 sequence reads: CASSQEPYQETQYF. In nucleotides, the CDR3 is TGCGCCAGCAGCCAAGAACCGTACCAAGAGACCCAGTACTTC.

This chain connects TRBV30 to TRBJ1-1; D is ambiguous. Trimming took 2 bases from V and 1 from J, leaving 14 bases between them. The CDR3 covers 15 residues. From germline, CDR1 is GTSNPN and CDR2 SVGIG (reference sequence). The DNA for the CDR3 is TGTGCCTGGAGTCTATCGAGGGTTCGGAACACTGAAGCTTTCTTT. Translation: CAWSLSRVRNTEAFF.

The chain employs TRBV7-9 and TRBJ2-1; D gene unclear. V shed 11 bases and J shed 0 bases, with 11 bases lying between them. The CDR3 has 13 residues. Germline assignment: CDR1 SEHNR and CDR2 FQNEAQ (reference sequence). The CDR3, as DNA: TGTGCCTCTGAGAGCCCCTCCTACAATGAGCAGTTCTTC. It translates to CASESPSYNEQFF.

This clone was counted between two and nine times. The V call is TRBV28, the J call TRBJ1-5; possibly TRBD1 for D (5 bases). Trimming took off 7 bases at V and 1 base at J, with 5 bases between the two ends. This CDR3 region has 12 residues. Germline lookup yields CDR1 MDHEN and CDR2 SYDVKM. CDR3 region: CASTGSNQPQHF. The CDR3 nucleotides are TGTGCCAGCACAGGGAGCAATCAGCCCCAGCATTTT.

Points on this clone: The same CDR3 can be traced to other DNA sequences in this sample. The chain joins TRBV6-5 to TRBJ2-7, with 7 nucleotides matching TRBD1. Germline CDR1 is MNHEY and CDR2 is SVGAGI. The CDR3 has 15 residues. V gave up 0 bases and J gave up 3 bases; unmatched junction bases: 5. The CDR3 region has the DNA TGTGCCAGCAGTTACTCAAACAGGGGAATCTACGAGCAGTACTTC. Its protein is CASSYSNRGIYEQYF.

This chain connects TRBV2 to TRBJ2-7, with TRBD1 matching 7 bases. The ends lost 4 bases at V and 7 bases at J; junction bases unmatched: 4. The germline gives CDR1 SNHLY, CDR2 FYNNEI. CDR3 length: 12 residues. The CDR3 loop reads CASSGQGEEQYF. In DNA, the CDR3 is TGTGCCAGCAGTGGACAGGGAGAAGAGCAGTACTTC.

The rearrangement uses TRBV18 and TRBJ1-1; D may be TRBD1 (5 bases). The CDR3 is 15 amino acids. V was trimmed by 2 bases and J by 0 bases, leaving 10 bases between them. Germline CDR1 is KGHSH and CDR2 is LQKENI. The CDR3, as DNA: TGTGCCAGCTCACCAAGGGACCTCATGAACACTGAAGCTTTCTTT. It is translated as CASSPRDLMNTEAFF.

The CDR3 DNA is TGCGCCAGCAGCTTGGGGGGGACCATGAACACTGAAGCTTTCTTT. Translation: CASSLGGTMNTEAFF. This chain connects TRBV5-1 to TRBJ1-1, with D possibly being TRBD1 (5 bases). CDR3 size: 15 residues. Trimming stripped 0 bases from V and 0 bases from J, with 9 bases between. CDR1 is SGHRS and CDR2 is YFSETQ in the germline V gene.

This clone showed up just a few times. This chain links TRBV14 with TRBJ1-5, with unresolved D. This CDR3 spans 16 amino acids. Germline-derived CDR1 and CDR2 are SGHDN and FVKESK. V was pared by 0 bases and J by 7 bases, with 16 bases between. The CDR3 loop reads CASSQEKTSANQPQHF. CDR3 coding DNA: TGTGCCAGCAGCCAAGAAAAAACTAGTGCAAACCAGCCCCAGCATTTT. Based on the CDR3 plus reference TRBV14 and TRBJ1-5, the full variable domain is EAGVTQFPSHSVIEKGQTVTLRCDPISGHDNLYWYRRVMGKEIKFLLHFVKESKQDESGMPNNRFLAERTGGTYSTLKVQPAELEDSGVYFCASSQEKTSANQPQHFGDGTRLSIL.

The chain is built from TRBV6-1 and TRBJ1-5; D remains unclear. This CDR3 has 13 residues. V lost 7 bases, J lost 3 bases, and 10 bases lay in between. CDR1 is MNHNS, CDR2 SASEGT, per germline. As DNA, the CDR3 is TGTGCCAGCAAAGCGGAGGCCAATCAGCCCCAGCATTTT. Translation: CASKAEANQPQHF.

The chain recombines TRBV6-1 with TRBJ2-3; TRBD2 matches at 12 bases. Germline loops: CDR1 MNHNS, CDR2 SASEGT. V was pared by 0 bases and J by 0 bases, with 1 base of the junction left unmatched. CDR3 length: 17 amino acids. Here the CDR3 reads CASSEAGLAGSTDTQYF. The CDR3 DNA sequence: TGTGCCAGCAGTGAAGCCGGACTAGCGGGAAGCACAGATACGCAGTATTTT.

The rearrangement joins TRBV10-3 to TRBJ1-1; unclear D gene. V was cut by 2 bases and J by 1 base, with 2 bases left in between. The CDR3 is 12 residues long. Germline lookup yields CDR1 ENHRY and CDR2 SYGVKD. CDR3 coding DNA: TGTGCCATCAGTGAGGGGAACACTGAAGCTTTCTTT. Amino acids: CAISEGNTEAFF.

The genes are TRBV27 and TRBJ2-5; tentatively, D is TRBD1 (6 bases). Trimming pared 9 bases from V and 2 bases from J, leaving 10 bases between. CDR1 MNHEY and CDR2 SMNVEV come from the germline V gene (reference sequence). This CDR3 is built from 12 residues. The CDR3 here is CASSGVQETQYF. CDR3 sequence (DNA): TGTGCCAGTTCAGGGGTTCAAGAGACCCAGTACTTC.

The J gene is TRBJ2-1, the V gene TRBV7-2, with no clear D. The V and J ends lost 3 bases and 9 bases respectively, with 6 bases between them. This CDR3 region has 11 residues. Germline CDR1 SGHTA, CDR2 FQGNSA. The CDR3 region is CASSFNGEQFF. The CDR3 DNA reads as TGTGCCAGCAGCTTTAACGGTGAGCAGTTCTTC.